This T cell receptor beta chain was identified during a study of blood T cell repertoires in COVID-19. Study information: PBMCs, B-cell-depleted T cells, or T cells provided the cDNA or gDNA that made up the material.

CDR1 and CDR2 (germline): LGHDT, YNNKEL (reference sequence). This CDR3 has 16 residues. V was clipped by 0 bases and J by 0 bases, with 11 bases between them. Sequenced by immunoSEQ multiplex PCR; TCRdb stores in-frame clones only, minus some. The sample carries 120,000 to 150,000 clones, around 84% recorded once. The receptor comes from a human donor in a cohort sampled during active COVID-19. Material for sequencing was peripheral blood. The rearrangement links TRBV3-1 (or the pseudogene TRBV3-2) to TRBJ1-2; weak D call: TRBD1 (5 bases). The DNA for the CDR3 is TGTGCCAGCAGCCAAGATTCCCAGACAGCTAACTATGGCTACACCTTC. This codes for CASSQDSQTANYGYTF.